The present TCR beta chain was sequenced within a study of tumor and adjacent non-tumor tissue in lung cancer. Study context: Patients were aged roughly 31 to 76, nine to eleven men and about 5 women, stage I to III.

Regarding the study as a whole: Normal lung showed higher cumulative top 100 clone frequency than tumor.

The J segment lost 6 bases and the V segment lost 4 bases, leaving 8 bases of the junction unmatched. This CDR3 region has 14 residues. The germline V gene has CDR1 MNHNY and CDR2 SVGAGI (reference sequence). TCRbeta libraries were built with three rounds of nested PCR, modified from ARM-PCR. TCRdb analysed the multiplex PCR reads with MiXCR anew, one entry per CDR3 protein. The sample has around 210,000 distinct CDR3 sequences, about 76% seen once. No cell sorting was done before RNA was extracted from the tissue. Newly diagnosed lung cancer patients had thoracic surgery in China, August–November 2014, without prior chemotherapy. This clonotype was found a few times. Its specificity is unknown.

The sequenced sample was lung tumor tissue. The chain uses TRBV6-6 and TRBJ1-1; 7 positions agree with TRBD1. This clonotype was obtained from a man aged 55 to 69 with non-small cell lung cancer. CDR3 in DNA: TGTGCCAGCAGTTTTCAATCAGGGGGGTCTGAAGCTTTCTTT. Translating gives CASSFQSGGSEAFF.